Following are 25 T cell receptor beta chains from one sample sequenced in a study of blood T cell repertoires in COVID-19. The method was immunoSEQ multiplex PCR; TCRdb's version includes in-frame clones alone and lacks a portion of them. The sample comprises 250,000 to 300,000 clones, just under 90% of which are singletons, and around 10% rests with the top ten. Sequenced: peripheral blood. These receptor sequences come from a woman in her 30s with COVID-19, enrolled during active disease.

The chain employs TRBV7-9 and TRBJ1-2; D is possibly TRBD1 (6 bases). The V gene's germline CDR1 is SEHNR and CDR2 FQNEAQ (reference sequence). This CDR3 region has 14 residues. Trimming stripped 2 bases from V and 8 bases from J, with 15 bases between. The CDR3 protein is CASSLPGTKRGYTF. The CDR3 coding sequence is TGTGCCAGCAGCTTACCCGGGACAAAAAGAGGCTACACCTTC. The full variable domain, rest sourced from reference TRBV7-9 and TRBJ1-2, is DTGVSQNPRHKITKRGQNVTFRCDPISEHNRLYWYRQTLGQGPEFLTYFQNEAQLEKSRLLSDRFSAERPKGSFSTLEIQRTEQGDSAMYLCASSLPGTKRGYTFGSGTRLTVV.

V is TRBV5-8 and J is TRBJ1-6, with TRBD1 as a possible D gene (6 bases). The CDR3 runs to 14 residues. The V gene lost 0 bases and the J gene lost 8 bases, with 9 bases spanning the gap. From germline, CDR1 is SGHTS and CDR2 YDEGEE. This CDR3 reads CASSLGQADSPLHF. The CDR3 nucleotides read TGTGCCAGCAGCTTGGGACAGGCGGATTCACCCCTCCACTTT.

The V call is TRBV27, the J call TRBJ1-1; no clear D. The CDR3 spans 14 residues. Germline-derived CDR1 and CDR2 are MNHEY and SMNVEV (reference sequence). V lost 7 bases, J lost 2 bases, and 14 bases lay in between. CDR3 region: CASTPLGTNTEAFF. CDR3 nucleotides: TGTGCCAGCACTCCCCTGGGCACAAACACTGAAGCTTTCTTT.

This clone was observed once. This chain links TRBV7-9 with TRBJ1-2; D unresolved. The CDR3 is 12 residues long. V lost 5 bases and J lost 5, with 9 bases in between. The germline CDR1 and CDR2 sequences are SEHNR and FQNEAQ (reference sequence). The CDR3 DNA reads TGTGCCAGCAGCCCAGGCGGGTATGGCTACACCTTC. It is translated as CASSPGGYGYTF. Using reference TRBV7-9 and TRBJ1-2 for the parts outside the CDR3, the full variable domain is DTGVSQNPRHKITKRGQNVTFRCDPISEHNRLYWYRQTLGQGPEFLTYFQNEAQLEKSRLLSDRFSAERPKGSFSTLEIQRTEQGDSAMYLCASSPGGYGYTFGSGTRLTVV.

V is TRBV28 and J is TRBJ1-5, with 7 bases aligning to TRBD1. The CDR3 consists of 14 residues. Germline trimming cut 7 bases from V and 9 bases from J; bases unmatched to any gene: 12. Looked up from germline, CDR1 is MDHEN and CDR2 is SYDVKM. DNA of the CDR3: TGTGCCAGCACCCAGGGGACAGCAGTTACGCCCCAGCATTTT. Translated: CASTQGTAVTPQHF.

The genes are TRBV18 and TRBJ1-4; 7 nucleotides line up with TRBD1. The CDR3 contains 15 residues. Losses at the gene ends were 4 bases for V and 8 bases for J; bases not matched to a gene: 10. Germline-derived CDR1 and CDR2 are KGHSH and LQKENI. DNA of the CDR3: TGTGCCAGCTCACTAAACCGACAGGGTGGGGAAAAACTGTTTTTT. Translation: CASSLNRQGGEKLFF.

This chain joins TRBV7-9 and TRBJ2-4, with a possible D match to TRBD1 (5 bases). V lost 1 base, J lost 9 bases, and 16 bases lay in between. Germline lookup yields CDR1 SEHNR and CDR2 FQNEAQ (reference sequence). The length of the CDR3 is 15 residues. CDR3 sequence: CASSLEGARVGIQYF. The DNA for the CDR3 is TGTGCCAGCAGCTTAGAAGGGGCCAGGGTGGGCATTCAGTACTTC.

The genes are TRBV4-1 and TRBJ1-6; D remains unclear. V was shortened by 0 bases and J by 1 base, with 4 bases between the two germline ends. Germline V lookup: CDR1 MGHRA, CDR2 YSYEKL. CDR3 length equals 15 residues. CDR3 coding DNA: TGCGCCAGCAGCCAAGATATATCCTATAATTCACCCCTCCACTTT. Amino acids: CASSQDISYNSPLHF.

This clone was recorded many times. The CDR3, as DNA: TGTGCCTGGAGGGTGCGCGGACAGGCGAACACCGGGGAGCTGTTTTTT. Translating it yields CAWRVRGQANTGELFF. The rearrangement uses TRBV30 and TRBJ2-2; 7 nucleotides match TRBD1. Germline V gene data show CDR1 as GTSNPN and CDR2 as SVGIG (reference sequence). The V segment lost 3 bases and the J segment 0 bases; nucleotides outside the gene matches: 7. This CDR3 has 16 amino acids.

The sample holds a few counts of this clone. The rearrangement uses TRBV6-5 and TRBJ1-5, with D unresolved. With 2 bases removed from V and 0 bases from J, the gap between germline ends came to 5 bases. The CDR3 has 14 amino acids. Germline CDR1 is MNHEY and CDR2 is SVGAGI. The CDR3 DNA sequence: TGTGCCAGCAGTTACGTGAGTAGCAATCAGCCCCAGCATTTT. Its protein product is CASSYVSSNQPQHF.

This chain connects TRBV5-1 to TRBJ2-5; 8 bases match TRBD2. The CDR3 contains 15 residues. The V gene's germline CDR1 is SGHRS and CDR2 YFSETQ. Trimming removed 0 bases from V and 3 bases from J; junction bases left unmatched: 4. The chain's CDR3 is CASSLDGTREETQYF. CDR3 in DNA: TGCGCCAGCAGCTTGGACGGGACTAGGGAAGAGACCCAGTACTTC.

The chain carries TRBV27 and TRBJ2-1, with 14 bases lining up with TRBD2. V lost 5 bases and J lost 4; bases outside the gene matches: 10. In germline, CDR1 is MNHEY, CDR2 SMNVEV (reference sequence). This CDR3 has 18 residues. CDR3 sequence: CASSPPLRTSGGYNEQFF. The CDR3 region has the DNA TGTGCCAGCAGTCCTCCTCTCAGGACTAGCGGGGGGTACAATGAGCAGTTCTTC.

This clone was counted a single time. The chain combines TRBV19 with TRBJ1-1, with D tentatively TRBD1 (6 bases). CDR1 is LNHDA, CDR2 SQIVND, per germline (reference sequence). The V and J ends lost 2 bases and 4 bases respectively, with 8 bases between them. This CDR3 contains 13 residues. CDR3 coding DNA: TGTGCCAGTAGTATATACAGGGCCACTGAAGCTTTCTTT. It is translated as CASSIYRATEAFF.

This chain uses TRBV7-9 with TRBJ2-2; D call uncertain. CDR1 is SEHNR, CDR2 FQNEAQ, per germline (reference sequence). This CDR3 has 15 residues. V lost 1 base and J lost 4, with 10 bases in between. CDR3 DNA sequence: TGTGCCAGCAGCTTAGAATTCGTCAGCACCGGGGAGCTGTTTTTT. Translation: CASSLEFVSTGELFF.

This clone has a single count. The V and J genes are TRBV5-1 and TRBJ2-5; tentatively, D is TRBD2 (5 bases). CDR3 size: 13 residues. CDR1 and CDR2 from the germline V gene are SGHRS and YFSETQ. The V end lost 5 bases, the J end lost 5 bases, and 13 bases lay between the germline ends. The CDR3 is CASRGLPGETQYF. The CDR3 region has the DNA TGCGCCAGCAGAGGATTACCGGGGGAGACCCAGTACTTC.

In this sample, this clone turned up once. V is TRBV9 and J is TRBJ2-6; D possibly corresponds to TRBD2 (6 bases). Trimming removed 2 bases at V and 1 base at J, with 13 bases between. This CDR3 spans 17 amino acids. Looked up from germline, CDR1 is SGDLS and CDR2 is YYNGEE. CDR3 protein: CASSVQGGGSGANVLTF. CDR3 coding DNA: TGTGCCAGCAGCGTCCAGGGCGGAGGGTCTGGGGCCAACGTCCTGACTTTC.

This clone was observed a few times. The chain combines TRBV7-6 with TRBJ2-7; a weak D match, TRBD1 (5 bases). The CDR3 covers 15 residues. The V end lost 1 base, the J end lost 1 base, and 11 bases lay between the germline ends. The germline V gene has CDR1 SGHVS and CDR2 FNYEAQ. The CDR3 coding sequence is TGTGCCAGCAGCTTAGGCACAGGACCTTCCTACGAGCAGTACTTC. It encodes CASSLGTGPSYEQYF.

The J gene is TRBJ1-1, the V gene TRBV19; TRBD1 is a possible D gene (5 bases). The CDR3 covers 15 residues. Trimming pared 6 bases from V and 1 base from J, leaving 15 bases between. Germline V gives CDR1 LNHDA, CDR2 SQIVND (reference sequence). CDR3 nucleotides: TGTGCCAGTAGGATACTACAGGAGCCGAACACTGAAGCTTTCTTT. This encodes CASRILQEPNTEAFF.

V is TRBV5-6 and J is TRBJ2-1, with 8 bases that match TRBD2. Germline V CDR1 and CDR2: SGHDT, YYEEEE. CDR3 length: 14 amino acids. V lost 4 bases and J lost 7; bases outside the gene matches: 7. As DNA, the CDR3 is TGTGCCAGCAGCCGCGGGACTAGGAGTAATGAGCAGTTCTTC. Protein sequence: CASSRGTRSNEQFF. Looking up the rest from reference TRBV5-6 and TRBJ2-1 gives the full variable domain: DAGVTQSPTHLIKTRGQQVTLRCSPKSGHDTVSWYQQALGQGPQFIFQYYEEEERQRGNFPDRFSGHQFPNYSSELNVNALLLGDSALYLCASSRGTRSNEQFFGPGTRLTVL.

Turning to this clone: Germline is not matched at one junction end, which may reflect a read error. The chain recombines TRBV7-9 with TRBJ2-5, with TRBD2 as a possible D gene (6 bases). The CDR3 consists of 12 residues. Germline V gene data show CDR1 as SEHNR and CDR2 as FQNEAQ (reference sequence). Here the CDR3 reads CASSLEGGVKNF. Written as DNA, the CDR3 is TGTGCCAGCAGCTTAGAGGGCGGGGTCAAAAACTTC.

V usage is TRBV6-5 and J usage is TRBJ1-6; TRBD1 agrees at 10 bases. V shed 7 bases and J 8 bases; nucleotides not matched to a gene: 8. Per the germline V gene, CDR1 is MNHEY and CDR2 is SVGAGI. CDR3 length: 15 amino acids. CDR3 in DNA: TGTGCCAGCAAACAGGACAGGGGGACCCATTCACCCCTCCACTTT. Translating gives CASKQDRGTHSPLHF.

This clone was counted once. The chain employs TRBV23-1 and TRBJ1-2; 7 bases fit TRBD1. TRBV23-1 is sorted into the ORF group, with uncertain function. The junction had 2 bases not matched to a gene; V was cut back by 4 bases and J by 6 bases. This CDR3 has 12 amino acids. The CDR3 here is CASSLDRDGYTF. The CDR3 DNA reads TGCGCCAGCAGTCTCGACAGGGATGGCTACACCTTC.

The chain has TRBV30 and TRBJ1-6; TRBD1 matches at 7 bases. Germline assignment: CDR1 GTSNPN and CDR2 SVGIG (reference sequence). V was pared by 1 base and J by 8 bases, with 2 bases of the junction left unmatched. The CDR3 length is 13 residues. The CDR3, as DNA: TGTGCCTGGAGTGGGGACAGCCATTCACCCCTCCACTTT. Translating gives CAWSGDSHSPLHF.

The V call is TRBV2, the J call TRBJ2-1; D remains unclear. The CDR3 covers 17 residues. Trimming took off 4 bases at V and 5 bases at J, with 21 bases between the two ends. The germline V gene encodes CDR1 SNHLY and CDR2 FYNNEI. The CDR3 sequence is CASSVDLVTPEHNEQFF. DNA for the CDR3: TGTGCCAGCAGTGTAGATTTGGTCACCCCGGAGCACAATGAGCAGTTCTTC.

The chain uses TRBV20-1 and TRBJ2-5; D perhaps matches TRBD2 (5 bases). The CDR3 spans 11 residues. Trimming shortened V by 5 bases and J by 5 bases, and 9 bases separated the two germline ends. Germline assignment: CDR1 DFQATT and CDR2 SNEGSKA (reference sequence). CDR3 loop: CSAATGETQYF. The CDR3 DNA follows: TGCAGTGCTGCGACGGGGGAGACCCAGTACTTC.